A selection of T cell receptor beta chains follows, all from one sample in a study of cytomegalovirus exposure and HLA in healthy donors. The repertoire was sequenced with immunoSEQ multiplex PCR; TCRdb's copy has only in-frame clones and lacks some. Altogether about 96,000 clones are present, about four fifths being singletons, with the ten largest covering around 3%. Sequencing was done on a sample of PBMCs. The source of these receptors is a female donor in good health and CMV-seropositive. Both conserved end residues are part of each CDR3. D genes are given only for firm matches. The size of a clone is reported for some rows only, either as once, few or many, or as a class for expanded clones.

TRBV6-5,TRBJ1-4,.,14,.,CASSYGGDREKLFF,TGTGCCAGCAGTTATGGCGGGGATCGGGAAAAACTGTTTTTT
TRBV4-3,TRBJ2-1,few,16,.,CASSQGGQGGYNEQFF,TGCGCCAGCAGCCAAGGGGGGCAGGGGGGTTACAATGAGCAGTTCTTC
TRBV7-2,TRBJ2-3,.,16,TRBD1,CASSFTGGSRTDTQYF,TGTGCCAGCAGCTTCACAGGGGGCTCCCGCACAGATACGCAGTATTTT
TRBV19,TRBJ2-7,.,16,TRBD2,CASSSPTVAGAYEQYF,TGTGCCAGTAGTTCCCCGACGGTAGCGGGAGCGTACGAGCAGTACTTC
TRBV2,TRBJ1-2,.,17,.,CASSKQDLGGGYYGYTF,TGTGCCAGCAGTAAACAGGACCTGGGCGGCGGATACTATGGCTACACCTTC
TRBV9,TRBJ2-6,.,14,.,CASSVALTSVVLTF,TGTGCCAGCAGCGTAGCTCTGACTTCTGTTGTCCTGACTTTC
TRBV5-1,TRBJ2-7,.,14,.,CASSLGDTTYEQYF,TGCGCCAGCAGCTTGGGGGACACTACCTACGAGCAGTACTTC
TRBV4-2,TRBJ2-2,few,16,.,CASSQDHTLPQGELFF,TGTGCCAGCAGCCAAGATCACACCCTCCCTCAGGGGGAGCTGTTTTTT
TRBV7-9,TRBJ2-7,.,15,TRBD2,CASSSGLEKSHEQYF,TGTGCCAGCAGCTCGGGACTAGAAAAGTCCCACGAGCAGTACTTC
TRBV5-4,TRBJ2-5,once,14,TRBD2,CASSPTGGRETQYF,TGTGCCAGCAGCCCGACGGGGGGGCGAGAGACCCAGTACTTC
TRBV30,TRBJ2-4,.,14,.,CAWIDSPAKNIQYF,TGTGCCTGGATCGACAGTCCAGCCAAAAACATTCAGTACTTC
TRBV5-1,TRBJ1-2,.,14,TRBD1,CASSLEGQGSGYTF,TGCGCCAGCAGCTTGGAAGGACAGGGGAGCGGCTACACCTTC
TRBV15,TRBJ2-3,.,16,.,CATSRVMKPSTDTQYF,TGTGCCACCAGCAGAGTTATGAAGCCTAGCACAGATACGCAGTATTTT
TRBV11-2,TRBJ1-1,.,14,.,CASSLDRPNTEAFF,TGTGCCAGCAGCTTAGACAGGCCGAACACTGAAGCTTTCTTT
TRBV9,TRBJ2-3,.,13,.,CASSASGTDTQYF,TGTGCCAGCAGCGCTAGCGGCACAGATACGCAGTATTTT
TRBV28,TRBJ2-5,.,14,.,CASSSSGIAETQYF,TGTGCCAGCAGTTCGTCAGGGATAGCAGAGACCCAGTACTTC
TRBV4-2,TRBJ1-3,.,17,TRBD1,CASSQGGQGISGNTIYF,TGTGCCAGCAGCCAAGGGGGACAGGGAATAAGTGGAAACACCATATATTTT
TRBV5-1,TRBJ1-1,few,15,.,CASSWSAGQETEAFF,TGCGCCAGCAGCTGGTCGGCAGGGCAGGAGACTGAAGCTTTCTTT
TRBV28,TRBJ2-5,.,14,.,CAAGEGFTQETQYF,TGTGCCGCGGGCGAAGGATTTACCCAAGAGACCCAGTACTTC
TRBV7-8,TRBJ1-5,.,15,.,CASSLQVEGNQPQHF,TGTGCCAGCAGTCTCCAGGTAGAAGGCAATCAGCCCCAGCATTTT
TRBV7-7,TRBJ2-2,.,15,TRBD2,CASSLGEGNTGELFF,TGTGCTAGCAGCTTAGGGGAGGGAAACACCGGGGAGCTGTTTTTT
TRBV28,TRBJ1-5,few,18,TRBD1,CASSSSPGTGVRGRPQHF,TGTGCCAGCAGTTCGAGTCCCGGGACAGGGGTTCGGGGCAGGCCCCAGCATTTT
TRBV7-8,TRBJ2-1,.,12,.,CASSPRVLEQFF,TGTGCCAGCAGCCCACGGGTTCTTGAGCAGTTCTTC
TRBV6-5,TRBJ1-2,.,13,.,CASSQQVADGYTF,TGTGCCAGCAGCCAACAAGTAGCGGATGGCTACACCTTC
TRBV6-1,TRBJ1-1,.,15,.,CASTGYLGPSTEAFF,TGTGCCAGCACGGGATATTTGGGTCCCTCCACTGAAGCTTTCTTT
TRBV5-1,TRBJ2-1,few,14,TRBD2,CASSIGGVRNEQFF,TGCGCCAGCAGCATCGGGGGGGTACGTAATGAGCAGTTCTTC
TRBV6-4,TRBJ2-3,few,14,TRBD1,CASSDGQGTDTQYF,TGTGCCAGCAGTGACGGACAGGGGACAGATACGCAGTATTTT
TRBV27,TRBJ2-1,once,15,TRBD2,CASSLRLARYNEQFF,TGTGCCAGCAGTCTCCGACTAGCGCGATACAATGAGCAGTTCTTC
TRBV6-6,TRBJ1-2,.,16,TRBD1,CASRGTGGQAPRGYTF,TGTGCCAGCAGGGGGACAGGGGGCCAGGCCCCTAGAGGCTACACCTTC
TRBV6-6,TRBJ2-5,.,13,TRBD1,CASRTGTQETQYF,TGTGCCAGCCGGACAGGCACTCAAGAGACCCAGTACTTC
TRBV2,TRBJ2-7,.,15,TRBD1,CASSLGQAFSYEQYF,TGTGCCAGCAGTCTGGGACAGGCCTTCTCCTACGAGCAGTACTTC
TRBV28,TRBJ2-3,.,13,.,CASSPLAPDTQYF,TGTGCCAGCAGTCCCCTAGCGCCAGATACGCAGTATTTT
TRBV4-1,TRBJ2-1,.,16,TRBD2,CASSQEGLAELNEQFF,TGCGCCAGCAGCCAAGAAGGACTAGCGGAACTAAATGAGCAGTTCTTC
TRBV4-2,TRBJ2-3,.,12,.,CASSQSQDTQYF,TGTGCCAGCAGCCAAAGCCAAGATACGCAGTATTTT
TRBV7-9,TRBJ2-7,.,13,TRBD1,CASSVGQGYEQYF,TGTGCCAGCAGCGTGGGACAGGGGTACGAGCAGTACTTC
TRBV6-4,TRBJ2-1,.,15,.,CASSEQQGAPNEQFF,TGTGCCAGCAGTGAGCAACAGGGAGCCCCAAATGAGCAGTTCTTC
TRBV7-2,TRBJ1-4,.,15,TRBD1,CASSPLGQGNEKLFF,TGTGCCAGCAGCCCCTTGGGACAGGGTAATGAAAAACTGTTTTTT
TRBV28,TRBJ1-5,few,15,.,CASSLRGGEDQPQHF,TGTGCCAGCAGCCTTCGAGGGGGGGAGGATCAGCCCCAGCATTTT
TRBV4-2,TRBJ2-7,.,15,TRBD2,CASSQDRGLGDEQYF,TGTGCCAGCAGCCAAGATCGGGGACTAGGCGACGAGCAGTACTTC
TRBV28,TRBJ1-1,.,14,.,CASTRGGANTEAFF,TGTGCCAGCACCAGAGGGGGAGCTAACACTGAAGCTTTCTTT
TRBV10-2,TRBJ1-1,.,14,.,CASSERGGDTEAFF,TGCGCCAGCAGCGAGAGGGGGGGGGACACTGAAGCTTTCTTT
TRBV19,TRBJ1-1,.,13,TRBD1,CASSMRADRAAFF,TGTGCCAGTAGTATGAGGGCCGACAGGGCAGCTTTCTTT
TRBV6-5,TRBJ2-2,few,14,TRBD1,CASREQGASGELFF,TGTGCCAGCAGGGAACAGGGGGCAAGCGGGGAGCTGTTTTTT
TRBV6-5,TRBJ1-6,few,13,.,CASSPMGGAPLHF,TGTGCCAGCAGCCCCATGGGGGGGGCACCCCTCCACTTT
TRBV30,TRBJ1-1,few,14,.,CAWSVKGGNTEAFF,TGTGCCTGGAGTGTAAAGGGAGGGAACACTGAAGCTTTCTTT
TRBV7-2,TRBJ2-3,.,18,TRBD2,CASSSEGTSGGDTDTQYF,TGTGCCAGCAGCTCAGAAGGGACTAGCGGGGGGGACACAGATACGCAGTATTTT
TRBV18,TRBJ1-2,.,14,TRBD1,CASSSYRGLEGYTF,TGTGCCAGCTCATCTTACAGGGGGCTGGAGGGCTACACCTTC
TRBV7-9,TRBJ2-7,.,19,TRBD2,CASSLAGLAGPYPSYEQYF,TGTGCCAGCAGCTTAGCTGGACTAGCGGGGCCGTACCCTTCCTACGAGCAGTACTTC
TRBV29-1,TRBJ1-2,few,10,.,CSVDVPGYTF,TGCAGCGTTGACGTTCCTGGCTACACCTTC
TRBV18,TRBJ1-1,.,17,TRBD1,CASSPPGTGGLNTEAFF,TGTGCCAGCTCACCACCCGGGACAGGGGGTCTTAACACTGAAGCTTTCTTT
TRBV28,TRBJ1-5,.,17,TRBD1,CASSLGRRTGNNQPQHF,TGTGCCAGCAGTCTTGGACGTAGGACAGGGAATAATCAGCCCCAGCATTTT
TRBV2,TRBJ1-1,.,13,.,CASTADTNTEAFF,TGTGCCAGCACGGCTGACACTAACACTGAAGCTTTCTTT
TRBV7-9,TRBJ2-7,.,16,TRBD1,CASSLAAGTASYEQYF,TGTGCCAGCAGCTTAGCGGCTGGGACAGCCTCCTACGAGCAGTACTTC
TRBV7-8,TRBJ2-7,.,15,TRBD2,CASSSLAGRYYEQYF,TGTGCCAGCAGCTCCTTAGCGGGGCGATACTACGAGCAGTACTTC
TRBV6-6,TRBJ1-1,.,15,.,CASSYRGAKNAEAFF,TGTGCCAGCAGTTACAGGGGCGCGAAAAACGCTGAAGCTTTCTTT